This T cell receptor (beta chain) was documented in a study of blood T cell repertoires in COVID-19. Study-level background: From the United States, Italy and Spain came samples of acute and convalescent COVID-19.

The CDR3 covers 18 residues. Losses at the gene ends were 2 bases for V and 4 bases for J; bases not matched to a gene: 11. Germline assignment: CDR1 KGHSH and CDR2 LQKENI. In the study's own analysis: Amplified reference gene primers provided the basis for estimating nucleated cell counts. Clones were read by immunoSEQ multiplex PCR, and TCRdb kept only the in-frame ones, dropping some. The V and J calls and clone size were taken over from that table, and D and trimming were inferred from the DNA. The repertoire includes 150,000 to 200,000 clones, 86% of them detected once, and approximately 4% sits in the top ten.

Material: peripheral blood. This chain connects TRBV18 to TRBJ2-3; 11 nucleotides line up with TRBD2. This receptor was identified in a woman in her sixties or seventies with acute or convalescent COVID-19. The CDR3 loop is CASSPSFRGTSGSDTQYF. The CDR3 DNA sequence: TGTGCCAGCTCACCATCTTTTAGGGGGACTAGCGGTTCAGATACGCAGTATTTT.